These T cell receptor beta chains were read from a single sample in a study of PD-L1 blockade in urothelial cancer. Here immunoSEQ multiplex PCR was the method, and the copy in TCRdb shows in-frame clones only, minus some. The data contain about 49,000 clones, around nine tenths of them singletons. The starting material was PBMCs, obtained around atezolizumab (anti-PD-L1) treatment. Receptors originate from a man aged 55 to 70 with urothelial cancer. Both conserved end residues are part of each CDR3. D genes are given only for firm matches. Some rows have no size entry. The others give once, few or many, or a class for an expanded clone.

v_gene,j_gene,d_gene,abundance,CDR3aa,CDR3nt
TRBV18,TRBJ2-2,TRBD1,NA,CASSPRDREQYGELFF,TGTGCCAGCTCACCACGGGACAGGGAACAATACGGGGAGCTGTTTTTT
TRBV11-3,TRBJ2-2,TRBD1,NA,CASSLGTGTAGELFF,TGTGCCAGCAGCTTAGGGACAGGGACGGCCGGGGAGCTGTTTTTT
TRBV19,TRBJ1-4,TRBD1,NA,CASSKGGTDNEKLFF,TGTGCCAGTAGTAAAGGGGGGACAGATAATGAAAAACTGTTTTTT
TRBV4-1,TRBJ2-5,TRBD2,NA,CASSQPTSGGWEETQYF,TGCGCCAGCAGCCAACCTACTAGCGGGGGTTGGGAAGAGACCCAGTACTTC
TRBV7-8,TRBJ2-5,TRBD1,NA,CASSSGQFETQYF,TGTGCCAGCAGTTCGGGACAGTTCGAGACCCAGTACTTC
TRBV28,TRBJ1-5,NA,NA,CASSFARPGQPQHF,TGTGCCAGCAGTTTCGCACGTCCGGGTCAGCCCCAGCATTTT
TRBV6-6,TRBJ2-7,NA,once,CASSFNPSAYEQYF,TGTGCCAGCAGTTTCAATCCGAGCGCCTACGAGCAGTACTTC
TRBV7-9,TRBJ2-6,NA,NA,CASSPRASGANVLTF,TGTGCCAGCAGCCCGAGGGCTTCTGGGGCCAACGTCCTGACTTTC
TRBV6-5,TRBJ2-7,TRBD1,NA,CASRRRDRDTYEQYF,TGTGCCAGCAGACGCCGGGACAGGGATACTTACGAGCAGTACTTC
TRBV5-3,TRBJ1-4,TRBD1,NA,CARSLAGDRATNEKLFF,TGTGCCAGAAGCTTGGCAGGGGACAGAGCAACTAATGAAAAACTGTTTTTT
TRBV9,TRBJ1-2,NA,NA,CASSVGRGYGYTF,TGTGCCAGCAGCGTAGGCAGGGGATATGGCTACACCTTC
TRBV6-6,TRBJ2-2,NA,NA,CASTLFGGNTGELFF,TGTGCCAGCACACTCTTCGGGGGGAACACCGGGGAGCTGTTTTTT